This TCR beta chain originates from a study of graft-versus-host responses after intestinal transplantation. At the level of the study: Each patient got anti-thymocyte globulin induction, then tacrolimus and steroids for three to four years.

V was cut by 3 bases and J by 0 bases, with 14 bases left in between. The V gene's germline CDR1 is SGHAT and CDR2 FQNNGV. The CDR3 is made up of 17 amino acids. As for this clone: Its antigen is unidentified.

This table comes from immunoSEQ multiplex PCR, and its TCRdb copy is limited to in-frame clones, with some not included. The sample lists about 130,000 clones; approximately 92% were seen once. This TCR was sampled from a human donor who received an intestinal transplant. Source: unstimulated CD4+ T cells sorted from spleen or lymph node cells, taken before intestinal transplant. The chain uses TRBV11-2 and TRBJ2-2; tentative D call: TRBD2 (5 bases). The CDR3 is CASSFRAGITNTGELFF. In DNA form, the CDR3 reads TGTGCCAGCAGCTTCCGAGCCGGGATAACGAACACCGGGGAGCTGTTTTTT.